This is a list of T cell receptor beta chains from one sample in a study of T cells after somatic rescue of genetic block. Profiling relied on immunoSEQ multiplex PCR, and the TCRdb table lists in-frame clones only, not all of them. Of about 120,000 clones listed, around nine tenths are singletons. Sequencing input: peripheral blood mononuclear cells (PBMCs). The source of these receptors is a woman under 30. CDR3s include the opening cysteine and the closing phenylalanine or tryptophan. A D gene is named only where the DNA matches it firmly. A clone size is listed for some rows: how often the clone was seen (once, few, many), or a class if it is expanded.

>TRBV29-1|TRBJ1-1|NA|NA
CSVHGLTHANTEAFF
TGCAGCGTGCACGGGCTGACTCATGCAAACACTGAAGCTTTCTTT
>TRBV27|TRBJ2-7|NA|TRBD1
CASSFGQGLGEQYF
TGTGCCAGCAGTTTCGGACAGGGGTTGGGCGAGCAGTACTTC
>TRBV29-1|TRBJ2-6|NA|NA
CSAGVVRYPPGANVLTF
TGCAGCGCCGGGGTGGTGCGATATCCTCCGGGGGCCAACGTCCTGACTTTC
>TRBV10-3|TRBJ2-5|NA|NA
CAISARGPQETQYF
TGTGCCATCAGTGCCCGGGGGCCCCAAGAGACCCAGTACTTC
>TRBV27|TRBJ1-5|NA|NA
CASSLAQHF
TGTGCCAGCAGTTTAGCCCAGCATTTT
>TRBV7-3|TRBJ2-2|NA|NA
CASSARGARTGELFF
TGTGCCAGCAGCGCGAGAGGGGCGCGGACCGGGGAGCTGTTTTTT
>TRBV19|TRBJ1-3|NA|TRBD1
CASSGTGGTGNTIYF
TGTGCCAGTAGTGGGACAGGGGGCACTGGAAACACCATATATTTT
>TRBV7-2|TRBJ1-3|once|TRBD1
CASSLVAGGSGNTIYF
TGTGCCAGCAGCTTAGTTGCAGGGGGTTCTGGAAACACCATATATTTT
>TRBV5-6|TRBJ1-2|NA|TRBD1
CASSGRGQGNYGYTF
TGTGCCAGCAGCGGTCGGGGACAGGGCAACTATGGCTACACCTTC
>TRBV7-9|TRBJ1-2|NA|NA
CASSTGSSTIPYGYTF
TGTGCCAGCAGCACAGGGAGCTCGACAATCCCCTATGGCTACACCTTC
>TRBV10-3|TRBJ2-7|NA|NA
CAIGGTALWEQYF
TGTGCCATCGGAGGGACTGCTCTTTGGGAGCAGTACTTC
>TRBV18|TRBJ1-1|NA|NA
CASSSTGNTEAFF
TGTGCCAGCTCGTCGACAGGGAACACTGAAGCTTTCTTT
>TRBV10-3|TRBJ1-6|NA|TRBD1
CAISYPTGGRSSPLHF
TGTGCCATCAGTTACCCGACAGGGGGGCGTTCCTCACCCCTCCACTTT
>TRBV6-5|TRBJ1-1|NA|TRBD1
CASSWDRGRGTEAFF
TGTGCCAGCAGTTGGGACAGGGGGCGCGGGACTGAAGCTTTCTTT
>TRBV7-9|TRBJ1-4|NA|TRBD1
CASSSQQGGEKLFF
TGTGCCAGCAGCTCCCAACAGGGGGGAGAAAAACTGTTTTTT
>TRBV7-9|TRBJ1-1|NA|NA
CASSLGTNTEAFF
TGTGCCAGCAGCTTAGGGACAAACACTGAAGCTTTCTTT
>TRBV15|TRBJ2-7|NA|NA
CATSRDQGASDEQYF
TGTGCCACCAGCAGAGATCAAGGGGCGAGCGACGAGCAGTACTTC
>TRBV5-3|TRBJ2-1|NA|NA
CARSYLQGTGYNEQFF
TGTGCCAGAAGCTACCTACAGGGAACGGGCTACAATGAGCAGTTCTTC
>TRBV5-1|TRBJ2-1|NA|NA
CASSETTAGNHNEQFF
TGCGCCAGCAGCGAAACCACCGCGGGGAATCACAATGAGCAGTTCTTC
>TRBV11-2|TRBJ2-6|NA|NA
CASSFNIGANVLTF
TGTGCCAGCAGCTTTAATATTGGGGCCAACGTCCTGACTTTC
>TRBV4-1|TRBJ2-5|NA|NA
CASSQTGAQETQYF
TGCGCCAGCAGCCAAACCGGGGCACAAGAGACCCAGTACTTC
>TRBV7-9|TRBJ1-1|once|NA
CASSAAQDSTEAFF
TGTGCCAGCAGCGCGGCACAGGACTCCACTGAAGCTTTCTTT
>TRBV12-5|TRBJ1-5|NA|NA
CASGLRDRSNQPQHF
TGTGCTAGTGGTTTGAGGGATCGTAGCAATCAGCCCCAGCATTTT
>TRBV7-2|TRBJ2-5|NA|TRBD2
CASSGGLAGVETQYF
TGTGCCAGCAGCGGGGGACTAGCGGGGGTAGAGACCCAGTACTTC
>TRBV6-5|TRBJ2-7|NA|NA
CATARRRAPHEQYF
TGTGCCACCGCTAGGAGAAGGGCACCCCACGAGCAGTACTTC
>TRBV15|TRBJ2-6|NA|NA
CATSKTAGSGANVLTF
TGTGCCACCAGCAAGACAGCAGGCTCTGGGGCCAACGTCCTGACTTTC
>TRBV10-3|TRBJ1-3|NA|TRBD1
CAINSPTRGTGNTIYF
TGTGCCATCAACTCCCCGACCAGGGGGACTGGAAACACCATATATTTT
>TRBV7-9|TRBJ1-1|once|NA
CASSLAATEAFF
TGTGCCAGCAGCTTAGCCGCCACTGAAGCTTTCTTT
>TRBV6-5|TRBJ1-2|NA|TRBD1
CASSPTGVLGYTF
TGTGCCAGCAGTCCAACAGGGGTTCTAGGCTACACCTTC
>TRBV5-1|TRBJ1-5|NA|NA
CASSLVGGTDQPQHF
TGCGCCAGCAGCTTGGTGGGGGGAACCGATCAGCCCCAGCATTTT
>TRBV4-2|TRBJ2-7|NA|TRBD2
CASSQDPGGSYEQYF
TGTGCCAGCAGCCAAGACCCGGGGGGATCCTACGAGCAGTACTTC
>TRBV11-3|TRBJ2-3|NA|NA
CASSQTGERADTQYF
TGTGCCAGCAGCCAGACGGGGGAGAGGGCAGATACGCAGTATTTT
>TRBV9|TRBJ2-1|NA|NA
CASSVGNYVEQFF
TGTGCCAGCAGCGTAGGGAATTACGTTGAGCAGTTCTTC
>TRBV10-3|TRBJ1-3|NA|NA
CAISESTSIGNTIYF
TGTGCCATCAGTGAGTCGACATCTATAGGAAACACCATATATTTT
>TRBV4-3|TRBJ1-1|NA|NA
CASSQDRRGSAFF
TGCGCCAGCAGCCAAGATAGACGGGGGAGTGCTTTCTTT
>TRBV4-2|TRBJ1-2|NA|TRBD1
CASSQDLGGDYGYTF
TGTGCCAGCAGCCAAGACTTAGGGGGCGACTATGGCTACACCTTC
>TRBV11-2|TRBJ2-5|NA|NA
CASSSDGQGRETQYF
TGTGCCAGCAGCTCAGACGGGCAGGGGAGGGAGACCCAGTACTTC
>TRBV5-1|TRBJ1-4|NA|TRBD1
CASSLDRELWTNEKLFF
TGCGCCAGCAGCTTAGACAGGGAGCTGTGGACTAATGAAAAACTGTTTTTT
>TRBV10-3|TRBJ2-7|once|NA
CAISEMGKSEQYF
TGTGCCATCAGTGAGATGGGGAAAAGCGAGCAGTACTTC
>TRBV5-6|TRBJ1-1|NA|TRBD1
CASSSPTGAGTEAFF
TGTGCCAGCAGCTCACCCACAGGGGCGGGCACTGAAGCTTTCTTT
>TRBV19|TRBJ2-1|NA|TRBD2
CASSMGGTGGGEYNEQFF
TGTGCCAGTAGTATGGGCGGTACGGGCGGGGGGGAATACAATGAGCAGTTCTTC